The clone carrying this T cell receptor beta chain was observed once. What it binds is unknown. The source of the sample is a study of OX40 agonist ivuxolimab in advanced cancers. Assay used: immunoSEQ multiplex PCR; TCRdb lists only in-frame clones, some missing. The sample has tens of thousands of clones; about 91% are singletons. Peripheral blood came from all dose cohorts at three timepoints. Per germline, CDR1 LGHNA and CDR2 YNFKEQ. The J segment lost 4 bases and the V segment lost 4 bases, leaving 3 bases of the junction unmatched. This CDR3 is 14 amino acids long. The study, taken as a whole, reports: Mean expanded clone counts were higher in CD8+ than CD4+ T cells. Nonresponders, in some cases, also had low normalized T-cell clonal expansion. Circulating CD4+ and CD8+ T cells showed clonal expansion by week 6 at 0.1 to 3.0 mg/kg.

The TCR originated in an adult with an advanced solid tumor such as melanoma, head and neck, liver or kidney cancer. The chain employs TRBV4-2 and TRBJ1-5; TRBD1 aligns across 8 bases. Here the sequenced sample was CD4+ or CD8+ T cells sorted from blood, taken in a trial of the OX40 agonist ivuxolimab. CDR3 region: CASSLQGANQPQHF. The CDR3 DNA sequence: TGTGCCAGCAGCCTTCAGGGGGCAAATCAGCCCCAGCATTTT.